The subject of this entry is one TCR beta chain. This specimen belongs to a study of blood T cell repertoires in COVID-19. Study background: T cells, B-cell-depleted T cells, or PBMCs provided the cDNA or gDNA that served as material.

Authors' data handling: The authors estimated nucleated cell counts from reference gene primer amplification. Clones were sequenced by immunoSEQ multiplex PCR, and TCRdb holds only the in-frame ones, with some missing. Clonal size and the V and J genes are those of that table, whereas D and trimming came from the DNA. In the table there are around 93,000 clones, about 81% of which are singletons. Germline values: CDR1 LGHDT, CDR2 YNNKEL (reference sequence). The length of the CDR3 is 14 residues. V lost 0 bases, J lost 10 bases, and 15 bases lay in between. The receptor was derived from a man aged 55-75 years with acute or convalescent COVID-19. J is TRBJ1-1 and V is TRBV3-1 (or the pseudogene TRBV3-2); D is possibly TRBD1 (5 bases). The sample taken for sequencing was peripheral blood. The CDR3 here is CASSQDDGADGAFF. In DNA, the CDR3 is TGTGCCAGCAGCCAAGATGATGGGGCGGACGGAGCTTTCTTT.